These 15 T cell receptor beta chains share one sample of origin, sequenced in a study of ipilimumab plus nivolumab after autologous stem cell transplantation. Profiling relied on immunoSEQ multiplex PCR, and the TCRdb table lists in-frame clones only, not all of them. The repertoire holds about 43,000 clones, with 70% to 90% as singletons. The material sequenced was PBMCs, taken in a trial of ipilimumab plus nivolumab as post-transplant consolidation. The receptors here all came from a male donor with multiple myeloma.

The CDR3 is CASSLDRTNEKLFF. CDR3 nucleotides: TGTGCCAGCAGCTTAGACAGAACTAATGAAAAACTGTTTTTT. This chain links TRBV7-2 with TRBJ1-4, with D unclear. The germline gives CDR1 SGHTA, CDR2 FQGNSA. This CDR3 is 14 amino acids long. Deletions cut 1 base from V and 1 base from J, with 4 bases between.

The rearrangement uses TRBV10-3 and TRBJ2-2; 9 bases align to TRBD2. This CDR3 has 15 residues. Germline CDR1 ENHRY, CDR2 SYGVKD. V shed 6 bases and J 4 bases; nucleotides not matched to a gene: 6. CDR3 coding DNA: TGTGCCATCAGCATAGCGGGAGCGGCCACCGGGGAGCTGTTTTTT. It encodes CAISIAGAATGELFF.

The chain recombines TRBV2 with TRBJ1-5; tentative D call: TRBD1 (5 bases). The CDR3 sequence is 14 residues long. Trimming cost V 6 bases and J 0 bases, with 9 bases left between them. Germline V gene data show CDR1 as SNHLY and CDR2 as FYNNEI. The CDR3 DNA reads as TGTGCCAGCAGAATAGGGGATAGCAATCAGCCCCAGCATTTT. Translation: CASRIGDSNQPQHF.

The chain couples TRBV19 to TRBJ1-6; D unresolved. The V gene lost 3 bases and the J gene lost 2 bases, with 11 bases spanning the gap. The CDR3 contains 16 residues. From germline, CDR1 is LNHDA and CDR2 SQIVND (reference sequence). DNA of the CDR3: TGTGCCAGTAGTATCGGTGAGGAGACCTATAATTCACCCCTCCACTTT. Its translation is CASSIGEETYNSPLHF. Complete variable domain (other parts from reference TRBV19 and TRBJ1-6): DGGITQSPKYLFRKEGQNVTLSCEQNLNHDAMYWYRQDPGQGLRLIYYSQIVNDFQKGDIAEGYSVSREKKESFPLTVTSAQKNPTAFYLCASSIGEETYNSPLHFGNGTRLTVT.

The chain employs TRBV2 and TRBJ2-2; 9 bases align to TRBD2. This CDR3 is built from 13 residues. The V and J ends lost 10 bases and 4 bases, in that order; junction bases with no gene match: 4. Germline V gene sequence: CDR1 SNHLY, CDR2 FYNNEI. The CDR3 region is CANQRGATGELFF. The CDR3 DNA is TGTGCCAACCAGCGGGGGGCCACCGGGGAGCTGTTTTTT. Full variable domain (remainder filled in from reference TRBV2 and TRBJ2-2): EPEVTQTPSHQVTQMGQEVILRCVPISNHLYFYWYRQILGQKVEFLVSFYNNEISEKSEIFDDQFSVERPDGSNFTLKIRSTKLEDSAMYFCANQRGATGELFFGEGSRLTVL.

The gene calls are TRBV15 and TRBJ2-5; D is perhaps TRBD2 (5 bases). The CDR3 extends over 14 amino acids. Trimming pared 6 bases from V and 4 bases from J, leaving 15 bases between. In germline, CDR1 is LNHNV, CDR2 YYDKDF (reference sequence). In DNA, the CDR3 is TGTGCCACCAGTGAAAGCGGTCTGCGAGAGACCCAGTACTTC. Residues: CATSESGLRETQYF.

With regard to this clone: Sequence at one end of the junction differs from germline and may be a read error. The chain uses TRBV6-5 and TRBJ1-1; no reliable D call. CDR3 length: 13 residues. The germline CDR1 and CDR2 sequences are MNHEY and SVGAGI. CDR3 protein: CAISESMEGEAFF. As DNA, the CDR3 is TGTGCCATCAGTGAGTCGATGGAGGGTGAAGCTTTCTTT.

The chain joins TRBV19 to TRBJ1-5; D call uncertain. This CDR3 region has 14 residues. With 3 bases removed from V and 0 bases from J, the gap between germline ends came to 6 bases. Germline V gives CDR1 LNHDA, CDR2 SQIVND (reference sequence). The CDR3 loop reads CASSIWSSNQPQHF. CDR3 nucleotides: TGTGCCAGTAGTATTTGGTCTAGCAATCAGCCCCAGCATTTT.

The rearrangement uses TRBV4-1 and TRBJ1-2; 7 bases line up with TRBD1. V dropped 0 bases and J dropped 5; count of bases not matched to a gene: 9. There are 16 residues in the CDR3. Germline V gives CDR1 MGHRA, CDR2 YSYEKL. CDR3 residues: CASSQDPGQFAYGYTF. CDR3 nucleotides: TGCGCCAGCAGCCAAGATCCGGGACAGTTTGCATATGGCTACACCTTC.

The chain employs TRBV5-1 and TRBJ1-4, with TRBD1 identical over 7 bases. This CDR3 contains 15 residues. Germline CDR1 and CDR2: SGHRS and YFSETQ. V was clipped by 4 bases and J by 4 bases; unmatched bases: 7. The DNA for the CDR3 is TGCGCCAGCAGCACCCGGACAGGCCTTAATGAAAAACTGTTTTTT. It yields the protein CASSTRTGLNEKLFF.

V gene TRBV7-3 combines with J gene TRBJ1-1; D remains unclear. The CDR3 sequence is 14 residues long. The germline CDR1 and CDR2 sequences are SGHTA and FQGTGA. V was pared by 0 bases and J by 3 bases, with 8 bases between. The CDR3 region has the DNA TGTGCCAGCAGCTTAACCGGGGAGGACACTGAAGCTTTCTTT. Encoded protein: CASSLTGEDTEAFF.

This clone was observed once. This chain uses TRBV6-5 with TRBJ2-2; D call uncertain. This CDR3 has 15 amino acids. V lost 4 bases and J 5 bases, leaving 14 bases between the germline ends. The germline V gene encodes CDR1 MNHEY and CDR2 SVGAGI. Written as DNA, the CDR3 is TGTGCCAGCAGTTTTGGACCCGTGGGGACCGGGGAGCTGTTTTTT. Translation gives CASSFGPVGTGELFF.

The chain is built from TRBV9 and TRBJ2-2; D perhaps matches TRBD2 (5 bases). V was trimmed by 6 bases and J by 5 bases, leaving 26 bases between them. Germline V gene sequence: CDR1 SGDLS, CDR2 YYNGEE. CDR3 size: 18 residues. The DNA of the CDR3 is TGTGCCAGCACTCGACACCCCGGGATCCGAACCCAAACCGGGGAGCTGTTTTTT. This translates into CASTRHPGIRTQTGELFF.

V and J are TRBV13 and TRBJ2-3; 12 positions match TRBD2. J was trimmed by 2 bases and V by 5 bases; bases with no gene match: 8. Germline-derived CDR1 and CDR2 are PRHDT and FYEKMQ (reference sequence). The CDR3 consists of 17 residues. The CDR3, as DNA: TGTGCCAGCAGCCGTTCCCGACTAGCGGGGGTCACAGATACGCAGTATTTT. Protein product: CASSRSRLAGVTDTQYF.

The J gene is TRBJ2-7, the V gene TRBV6-1, with D unclear. This CDR3 spans 15 amino acids. The germline gives CDR1 MNHNS, CDR2 SASEGT. Trimming shortened V by 5 bases and J by 3 bases, and 17 bases separated the two germline ends. CDR3 in DNA: TGTGCCAGCAGTCGAACAGAAAAATTAAACTACGAGCAGTACTTC. This codes for CASSRTEKLNYEQYF.